The present TCR beta chain was sequenced within a study of T cell responses to AZD1222 COVID-19 vaccine. General study findings and limits: Mostly white British, mostly female donors; authors suggested clonal diversity may be underestimated. Sampling that yielded the repertoires occurred only after the peak T cell response.

With regard to this clone: The antigen is undetermined.

TCRdb's table, derived via immunoSEQ multiplex PCR, lists solely in-frame clones and lacks some. The profile covers 75,000 to 100,000 clones, with approximately 90% appearing a single time and under 8.5% taken by the ten largest. The clonotype comes from an adult in good health. The sample in question was peripheral blood, obtained on day 0 of AZD1222 vaccination.

The CDR3 nucleotides are TGTGCCAGCAGCTCCCTCGGACTAGCGAGCTCCTACGAGCAGTACTTC. Encoded protein: CASSSLGLASSYEQYF. The chain links TRBV7-8 to TRBJ2-7, with 9 bases matching TRBD2. The CDR3 is 16 amino acids. J lost 0 bases, V lost 4 bases, and 7 bases had no gene match. Germline V CDR1 and CDR2: SGHVS, FQNEAQ.